This is a list of T cell receptor beta chains from one sample in a study of regulatory T cells in long-lasting Graves disease. TCRdb used MiXCR to reprocess the multiplex PCR reads, holding one entry per CDR3 protein. Among approximately 540,000 distinct CDR3 sequences listed, 12% were seen once. The data were also submitted as part of a second study, on T cells in Graves' hyperthyroidism and ophthalmopathy.

The starting material was peripheral blood mononuclear cells (PBMCs), obtained at new diagnosis, from a patient treated with antithyroid drugs. These receptors came from a woman in her 30s with Graves disease. The CDR3 runs from the conserved cysteine through the conserved F or W. D genes are given only for firm matches. Only part of the rows carry a size: once, few, many, or a class if the clone is expanded.

>TRBV2|TRBJ1-5|many|-
CASSVGEDQPQHF
TGTGCCAGCAGTGTCGGGGAGGATCAGCCCCAGCATTTT
>TRBV7-2|TRBJ2-3|-|-
CASSLARRPTDTQYF
TGTGCCAGCAGCTTAGCGCGCAGGCCCACAGATACGCAGTATTTT
>TRBV27|TRBJ2-7|many|-
CASKGWGEETYEQYF
TGTGCCAGCAAAGGTTGGGGGGAGGAGACCTACGAGCAGTACTTC
>TRBV30|TRBJ2-7|many|TRBD1
CAWSPTGGTSYEQYF
TGTGCCTGGAGTCCCACAGGGGGCACGTCCTACGAGCAGTACTTC
>TRBV19|TRBJ1-2|-|-
CASNPDRNYGYTF
TGTGCCAGTAATCCGGACAGAAACTATGGCTACACCTTC
>TRBV19|TRBJ2-1|once|TRBD2
CASIRGGGSYNEQFF
TGTGCCAGTATACGGGGGGGAGGGTCCTACAATGAGCAGTTCTTC
>TRBV4-1|TRBJ2-7|-|TRBD2
CASSRLLAVAYEQYF
TGCGCCAGCAGCCGACTACTAGCGGTAGCCTACGAGCAGTACTTC
>TRBV12-3/TRBV12-4|TRBJ1-4|many|-
CASSSRGIRNEKLFF
TGTGCCAGCAGTTCCCGGGGGATCCGAAATGAAAAACTGTTTTTT
>TRBV28|TRBJ2-7|-|TRBD2
CASRLAGTSLEQYF
TGTGCCAGCAGATTAGCGGGGACGTCTCTAGAGCAGTACTTC
>TRBV5-1|TRBJ2-5|once|TRBD2
CASSLVAGTQETQYF
TGCGCCAGCAGCTTGGTAGCGGGGACACAAGAGACCCAGTACTTC
>TRBV3-1|TRBJ2-5|-|-
CSSSQRTQETQYF
TGTTCCAGCAGCCAAAGGACCCAAGAGACCCAGTACTTC
>TRBV10-3|TRBJ2-4|many|TRBD2
CATSGSGSKNIQYF
TGTGCCACCAGTGGTAGCGGGAGCAAAAACATTCAGTACTTC
>TRBV20-1|TRBJ2-7|few|-
CSARLQAGYEQYF
TGCAGTGCTAGATTGCAAGCGGGCTACGAGCAGTACTTC
>TRBV6-9|TRBJ2-5|many|-
CASSYGTSPLETQYF
TGTGCCAGCAGTTACGGGACCTCGCCCCTGGAGACCCAGTACTTC
>TRBV7-9|TRBJ1-1|many|TRBD1
CASSSGQGGSGAFF
TGTGCCAGCAGCTCCGGACAGGGTGGCTCGGGAGCTTTCTTT
>TRBV14|TRBJ2-7|-|-
CASSETTVSYEQYF
TGTGCCAGCAGCGAAACTACGGTTTCCTACGAGCAGTACTTC
>TRBV20-1|TRBJ2-1|many|TRBD2
CSTRESGVEQFF
TGCAGTACTAGAGAGAGCGGGGTGGAGCAGTTCTTC
>TRBV6-1|TRBJ1-1|few|-
CASSPTETDEAFF
TGTGCCAGCAGCCCTACAGAAACTGACGAAGCTTTCTTT